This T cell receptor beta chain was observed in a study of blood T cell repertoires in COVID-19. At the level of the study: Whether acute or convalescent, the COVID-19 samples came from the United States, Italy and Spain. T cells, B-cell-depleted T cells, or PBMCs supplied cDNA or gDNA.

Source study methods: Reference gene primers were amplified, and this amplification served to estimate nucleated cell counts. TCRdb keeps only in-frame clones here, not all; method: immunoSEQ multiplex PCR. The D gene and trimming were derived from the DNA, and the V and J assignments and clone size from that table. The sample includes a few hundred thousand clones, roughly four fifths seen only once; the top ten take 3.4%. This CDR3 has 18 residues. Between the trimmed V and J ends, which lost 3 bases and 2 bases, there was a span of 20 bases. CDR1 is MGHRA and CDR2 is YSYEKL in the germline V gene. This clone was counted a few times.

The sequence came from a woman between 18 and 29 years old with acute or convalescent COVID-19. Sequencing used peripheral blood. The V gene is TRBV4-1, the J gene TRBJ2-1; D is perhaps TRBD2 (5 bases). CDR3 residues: CASSHYNPRGFTYNEQFF. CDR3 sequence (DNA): TGCGCCAGCAGCCACTACAATCCCCGCGGGTTTACCTACAATGAGCAGTTCTTC.